A single TCR beta chain is shown here with its context. This sample stems from a study of blood T cell repertoires in COVID-19. Study information: The United States, Italy and Spain were the sources of the acute and convalescent COVID-19 samples. PBMCs, B-cell-depleted T cells, or T cells were the source of the cDNA or gDNA that made up the material.

The CDR3 runs to 15 residues. The germline CDR1 and CDR2 sequences are LNHDA and SQIVND (reference sequence). The V end was cut by 3 bases, the J end by 0 bases, with 9 bases between. Authors' methods: Using reference gene primer amplification, nucleated cell counts were estimated. The assay was immunoSEQ multiplex PCR, and TCRdb's table has in-frame clones only and misses some. V and J calls and clone size follow that table, whereas D and trimming were derived from the DNA. The sample consists of 55,000 to 70,000 clones, approximately 90% of them appearing once. Patients in Seattle were enrolled during active infection, then followed longitudinally.

The J gene is TRBJ1-5, the V gene TRBV19, with D hard to call. Sequences were obtained from peripheral blood. The receptor was derived from a woman older than 75 with COVID-19, enrolled during active disease. The DNA for the CDR3 is TGTGCCAGTAGTATTGCCGGGGATAGCAATCAGCCCCAGCATTTT. This encodes CASSIAGDSNQPQHF.